These 15 T cell receptor beta chains came from one sample sequenced in a study of control samples from healthy donors and cancer patients. TCRdb's table, derived via immunoSEQ multiplex PCR, lists solely in-frame clones and lacks some. Of 100,000 to 150,000 clones listed, 87% are singletons. What was sequenced was blood. Receptors were obtained from a man aged 18 to 30 in good health.

The chain links TRBV7-2 to TRBJ2-7; 8 nucleotides match TRBD1. The CDR3 consists of 15 residues. Per germline, CDR1 SGHTA and CDR2 FQGNSA. Germline trimming cut 1 base from V and 3 bases from J; bases unmatched to any gene: 5. The CDR3 reads CASSLGGRGLYEQYF. The CDR3 DNA reads TGTGCCAGCAGCTTAGGGGGCAGGGGGCTCTACGAGCAGTACTTC.

The V and J genes are TRBV5-1 and TRBJ2-5, with unresolved D. The CDR3 length is 15 residues. Trimming took 0 bases from V and 6 from J, leaving 15 bases between them. Germline CDR1 is SGHRS and CDR2 is YFSETQ. The CDR3 sequence is CASSLVPGPTQTQYF. The CDR3 DNA sequence: TGCGCCAGCAGCTTGGTCCCCGGACCTACGCAGACCCAGTACTTC. The full variable domain, with the rest looked up from reference TRBV5-1 and TRBJ2-5, is KAGVTQTPRYLIKTRGQQVTLSCSPISGHRSVSWYQQTPGQGLQFLFEYFSETQRNKGNFPGRFSGRQFSNSRSEMNVSTLELGDSALYLCASSLVPGPTQTQYFGPGTRLLVL.

The gene calls are TRBV5-6 and TRBJ2-7, with a possible D match to TRBD2 (6 bases). The CDR3 runs to 14 residues. V was shortened by 6 bases and J by 2 bases, with 15 bases between the two germline ends. Germline lookup yields CDR1 SGHDT and CDR2 YYEEEE. For the CDR3, the DNA is TGTGCCAGCACCAGAGGAGGGGTCCCCTACGAGCAGTACTTC. It specifies CASTRGGVPYEQYF.

The chain is built from TRBV21-1 and TRBJ2-3; no check of the table's D call, TRBD1, against the DNA was made. TRBV21-1 is classified as a pseudogene. CDR3 size: 15 residues. DNA for the CDR3: TGTGCCAGCAGCAAGCGGACAGGTAGCACAGATACGCAGTATTTT. Its translation is CASSKRTGSTDTQYF.

J is TRBJ2-3 and V is TRBV4-3, with D unresolved. The germline V gene has CDR1 LGHNA and CDR2 YSLEER. The CDR3 covers 14 residues. V was clipped by 4 bases and J by 4 bases, with 12 bases between them. Written as DNA, the CDR3 is TGCGCCAGCAGCCTACACACCCCCCCAGATACGCAGTATTTT. Its protein product is CASSLHTPPDTQYF.

This clone was counted between two and nine times. This chain connects TRBV11-1 to TRBJ2-6; no clear D. CDR3 size: 15 residues. Germline-derived CDR1 and CDR2 are SGHAT and FQDESV (reference sequence). V gave up 3 bases and J gave up 3 bases, with 9 bases separating them. CDR3 loop: CASSFQLGGANVLTF. The CDR3 DNA sequence: TGTGCCAGCAGCTTTCAGCTGGGTGGGGCCAACGTCCTGACTTTC. The full variable domain, completed using reference TRBV11-1 and TRBJ2-6, is EAEVAQSPRYKITEKSQAVAFWCDPISGHATLYWYRQILGQGPELLVQFQDESVVDDSQLPKDRFSAERLKGVDSTLKIQPAELGDSAMYLCASSFQLGGANVLTFGAGSRLTVL.

V is TRBV5-1 and J is TRBJ2-3; D is possibly TRBD2 (5 bases). In germline, CDR1 is SGHRS, CDR2 YFSETQ. This CDR3 comprises 15 residues. The ends were cut back, 4 bases at V and 6 bases at J, with 18 bases in the middle. The CDR3 bases are TGCGCCAGCAGCCCGAGGGTTGGGTCAGTCGATACGCAGTATTTT. Residues: CASSPRVGSVDTQYF.

The genes are TRBV11-2 and TRBJ1-5, with D maybe TRBD1 (5 bases). The V and J ends lost 5 bases and 8 bases respectively, with 19 bases between them. Germline-derived CDR1 and CDR2 are SGHAT and FQNNGV. This CDR3 is built from 15 residues. This CDR3 is CASSQGHGGKEPQHF. For the CDR3, the DNA is TGTGCCAGCAGCCAAGGCCACGGGGGAAAGGAGCCCCAGCATTTT.

On this clone: The junction departs from the called germline gene at one end, perhaps through a read error. The rearrangement uses TRBV5-6 and TRBJ2-1, with D maybe TRBD1 (6 bases). The germline CDR1 and CDR2 sequences are SGHDT and YYEEEE. The CDR3 is 15 residues long. The CDR3 region is CASNLGQVGYNEQFF. The DNA of the CDR3 is TGTGCCAGCAACTTGGGACAAGTGGGGTACAATGAGCAGTTCTTC.

This chain's CDR3 is CASSSGTSGSGGHYEQYF. As DNA, the CDR3 is TGTGCCAGCAGCTCCGGGACTAGCGGGAGTGGGGGGCATTACGAGCAGTACTTC. The chain links TRBV28 to TRBJ2-7, with TRBD2 identical over 14 bases. Trimming removed 6 bases from V and 4 bases from J; junction bases left unmatched: 14. This CDR3 has 18 amino acids. Germline CDR1 is MDHEN and CDR2 is SYDVKM.

This clone was found once. The chain is built from TRBV19 and TRBJ1-2; 8 bases map to TRBD1. Germline-derived CDR1 and CDR2 are LNHDA and SQIVND (reference sequence). V was clipped by 6 bases and J by 3 bases; unmatched bases: 15. This CDR3 comprises 17 residues. The CDR3: CASSPGGIQGGHYGYTF. The CDR3 bases are TGTGCCAGTAGCCCAGGGGGAATACAGGGGGGACACTATGGCTACACCTTC.

V usage is TRBV2 and J usage is TRBJ1-5, with a possible D match to TRBD1 (5 bases). CDR1 is SNHLY and CDR2 is FYNNEI in the germline V gene. The CDR3 loop spans 13 amino acids. V was clipped by 4 bases and J by 1 base, with 5 bases between them. CDR3 DNA sequence: TGTGCCAGCAGTGGACAGAGCAATCAGCCCCAGCATTTT. Its translation is CASSGQSNQPQHF.

This rearrangement joins TRBV10-3 to TRBJ2-7; D remains unclear. Per germline, CDR1 ENHRY and CDR2 SYGVKD. The CDR3 is 15 amino acids. V was cut by 10 bases and J by 0 bases, with 19 bases left in between. The CDR3 DNA reads as TGTGCCAACGACAAAATCGGCGCCAGCTCCTACGAGCAGTACTTC. Translated, it gives CANDKIGASSYEQYF.

This clone was detected a few times. The chain combines TRBV5-4 with TRBJ1-1; 9 bases line up with TRBD1. The CDR3 loop spans 14 amino acids. J was trimmed by 4 bases and V by 3 bases; bases with no gene match: 4. CDR1 is SGHNT and CDR2 is YYREEE in the germline V gene (reference sequence). The CDR3 reads CASSSGTGFTEAFF. CDR3 bases: TGTGCCAGCAGCTCAGGGACAGGGTTCACTGAAGCTTTCTTT. Using reference TRBV5-4 and TRBJ1-1 for the parts outside the CDR3, the full variable domain is ETGVTQSPTHLIKTRGQQVTLRCSSQSGHNTVSWYQQALGQGPQFIFQYYREEENGRGNFPPRFSGLQFPNYSSELNVNALELDDSALYLCASSSGTGFTEAFFGQGTRLTVV.

The chain has TRBV7-9 and TRBJ2-6, with no clear D. Germline loops: CDR1 SEHNR, CDR2 FQNEAQ (reference sequence). The CDR3 is 16 amino acids. Between the trimmed V and J ends, which lost 1 base and 0 bases, there was a span of 7 bases. The chain's CDR3 is CASSLVQNSGANVLTF. In DNA form, the CDR3 reads TGTGCCAGCAGCTTAGTCCAGAACTCTGGGGCCAACGTCCTGACTTTC. Together with reference TRBV7-9 and TRBJ2-6, the CDR3 gives the full variable domain: DTGVSQNPRHKITKRGQNVTFRCDPISEHNRLYWYRQTLGQGPEFLTYFQNEAQLEKSRLLSDRFSAERPKGSFSTLEIQRTEQGDSAMYLCASSLVQNSGANVLTFGAGSRLTVL.